These 15 T cell receptor beta chains came from one sample sequenced in a study of CD8 T cells in ankylosing spondylitis. TCRdb reanalysed the 5' RACE reads using MiXCR and keeps one entry per CDR3 protein. The top ten hold around a third of the sample, which has around 250,000 distinct CDR3 sequences, 18% seen once. Material for sequencing was blood, either unsorted or a sorted T cell fraction (not recorded which). The receptors were gathered from a male donor with ankylosing spondylitis or in good health (not recorded which).

The chain combines TRBV4-1 with TRBJ2-3; D remains unclear. Germline V gene sequence: CDR1 MGHRA, CDR2 YSYEKL. The length of the CDR3 is 16 residues. V shed 1 base and J shed 2 bases, with 13 bases lying between them. The CDR3 is CASSQGISLLTDTQYF. CDR3 in DNA: TGCGCCAGCAGCCAAGGAATTAGCCTCCTCACAGATACGCAGTATTTT.

The sample holds many counts of this clonotype. The chain uses TRBV3-1 and TRBJ2-1; D not resolved. Germline-derived CDR1 and CDR2 are LGHDT and YNNKEL (reference sequence). CDR3 length: 15 amino acids. V was cut by 0 bases and J by 0 bases, with 6 bases left in between. The CDR3 nucleotides read TGTGCCAGCAGCCAAGACCCTAGCTCCTACAATGAGCAGTTCTTC. Its protein product is CASSQDPSSYNEQFF.

This clonotype came up many times. V and J are TRBV3-1 and TRBJ2-3, with 9 bases aligning to TRBD2. Germline trimming cut 0 bases from V and 2 bases from J; bases unmatched to any gene: 6. CDR1 and CDR2 (germline): LGHDT, YNNKEL (reference sequence). CDR3 length: 17 amino acids. Here the CDR3 DNA reads TGTGCCAGCAGCCAAGATCTTACTAGCGGGTACACAGATACGCAGTATTTT. This translates into CASSQDLTSGYTDTQYF.

Points on this clonotype: A much larger clone sits a single nucleotide away, making a read error possible. This CDR3 is missing its conserved last phenylalanine or tryptophan, likely due to a read error. The V and J genes are TRBV7-9 and TRBJ2-1; TRBD1 or TRBD2 may be the D gene (5 bases each). The CDR3 runs 14 residues. Trimming stripped 5 bases from V and 6 bases from J, with 14 bases between. Germline V gene lookup returns CDR1 SEHNR and CDR2 FQNEAQ (reference sequence). The CDR3 DNA is TGTGCCAGCAGCGGGGGAACGGTGGTCAATGAGCAGTTCTCC. This codes for CASSGGTVVNEQFS.

The chain recombines TRBV3-1 with TRBJ2-7, with TRBD2 matching over 9 bases. This CDR3 region has 15 residues. The J segment lost 5 bases and the V segment lost 3 bases, leaving 8 bases of the junction unmatched. Looked up from germline, CDR1 is LGHDT and CDR2 is YNNKEL (reference sequence). This CDR3 is CASSHLASGIHEQYF. CDR3 in DNA: TGTGCCAGCAGCCATTTGGCTAGCGGGATCCACGAGCAGTACTTC.

This clonotype was detected many times. This chain joins TRBV9 and TRBJ1-1; unclear D gene. The germline V gene encodes CDR1 SGDLS and CDR2 YYNGEE. There are 15 residues in the CDR3. The V end was cut by 0 bases, the J end by 6 bases, with 15 bases between. CDR3 sequence: CASSVVLGTEPEAFF. CDR3 DNA sequence: TGTGCCAGCAGCGTAGTGCTTGGTACAGAACCTGAAGCTTTCTTT.

This clonotype was picked up a small number of times. The gene calls are TRBV25-1 and TRBJ2-2, with 7 bases matching TRBD1. The germline CDR1 and CDR2 sequences are MGHDK and SYGVNS. The CDR3 sequence is 15 residues long. The ends lost 3 bases at V and 7 bases at J; junction bases unmatched: 8. The CDR3 region has the DNA TGTGCCAGCAGTGACCGGGACAGATGGGGCGGGGAGCTGTTTTTT. As protein: CASSDRDRWGGELFF.

This clonotype was observed a handful of times. The V and J genes are TRBV10-3 and TRBJ2-6; possibly TRBD1 or TRBD2 for D (6 bases each). V lost 8 bases to trimming and J lost 4 bases, with 18 bases between them. This CDR3 is built from 16 residues. Germline CDR1 reads ENHRY; CDR2 reads SYGVKD. The CDR3 protein is CAIPGGGPRGANVLTF. The CDR3, as DNA: TGTGCCATCCCTGGTGGGGGGCCGCGGGGGGCCAACGTCCTGACTTTC.

The chain employs TRBV18 and TRBJ2-7; perhaps TRBD2 as D (6 bases). Between the trimmed V and J ends, which lost 0 bases and 5 bases, there was a span of 11 bases. CDR1 and CDR2 (germline): KGHSH, LQKENI. The CDR3 runs to 14 residues. For the CDR3, the DNA is TGTGCCAGCTCACCACCGGCGGGACTCCACGAGCAGTACTTC. This sequence encodes CASSPPAGLHEQYF.

The rearrangement links TRBV24-1 to TRBJ2-2; no reliable D call. CDR1 and CDR2 from the germline V gene are KGHDR and SFDVKD. The CDR3 has 15 residues. Trimming shortened V by 0 bases and J by 3 bases, and 7 bases separated the two germline ends. In DNA form, the CDR3 reads TGTGCCACCAGTGATTTGCAGCCAGACACCGGGGAGCTGTTTTTT. This encodes CATSDLQPDTGELFF.

On this clonotype itself: This CDR3 is missing its conserved last phenylalanine or tryptophan, likely due to a read error. The limits of the CDR3 on the DNA are not certain, so only TCRdb's listed CDR3 is given. The V gene is TRBV12-3 or TRBV12-4, the J gene TRBJ2-5; the table calls TRBD1, which could not be checked here. The CDR3 spans 8 amino acids, including both terminal residues. Here the CDR3 reads CASSSSGL.

This clonotype was recorded a few times. The V call is TRBV5-1, the J call TRBJ1-1; the D is unclear. The V gene's germline CDR1 is SGHRS and CDR2 YFSETQ. The CDR3 consists of 16 residues. V lost 2 bases and J 0 bases, leaving 14 bases between the germline ends. The CDR3 sequence is CASSLSAVSMNTEAFF. DNA of the CDR3: TGCGCCAGCAGCTTATCGGCAGTATCAATGAACACTGAAGCTTTCTTT.

This clonotype was detected only once. The chain combines TRBV4-1 with TRBJ2-6; tentatively, D is TRBD1 (6 bases). Germline V lookup: CDR1 MGHRA, CDR2 YSYEKL. Trimming cost V 5 bases and J 2 bases, with 16 bases left between them. The CDR3 runs to 17 residues. The CDR3 DNA reads as TGCGCCAGCAGCTATCCGCCCGAGGGGGCTGGGGCCAACGTCCTGACTTTC. This gives the protein CASSYPPEGAGANVLTF.

The genes are TRBV6-5 and TRBJ2-1; 10 nucleotides align to TRBD2. Trimming cost V 2 bases and J 0 bases; bases outside gene matches: 1. Germline CDR1 MNHEY, CDR2 SVGAGI. CDR3 length: 16 amino acids. This chain's CDR3 is CASSYPSGSSYNEQFF. The CDR3 coding sequence is TGTGCCAGCAGTTACCCTAGCGGGAGCTCCTACAATGAGCAGTTCTTC.

This clonotype was seen a handful of times. The V call is TRBV29-1, the J call TRBJ1-2; 7 nucleotides agree with TRBD1. Germline V gene sequence: CDR1 SQVTM, CDR2 ANQGSEA. V gave up 7 bases and J gave up 4 bases; unmatched junction bases: 3. The CDR3 is 11 amino acids. CDR3 amino acids: CSAWDSYGYTF. The CDR3 DNA is TGCAGCGCTTGGGACAGCTATGGCTACACCTTC.